This T cell receptor beta chain was captured in a study of T-cell reconstitution after alpha-beta-depleted transplantation in children. The V end was cut by 3 bases, the J end by 4 bases, with 8 bases between. Germline CDR1 and CDR2: SGHRS and YFSETQ. This CDR3 has 13 amino acids. To note about this clonotype: This could be a read error, since a much larger clone is one nucleotide away. The CDR3 end shows no conserved phenylalanine or tryptophan, and so a read error is likely.

Unique molecular identifiers were incorporated during preparation of the TCRbeta library. TCRdb analysed the PCR reads with MiXCR anew, one entry per CDR3 protein. The data contain about 640,000 distinct CDR3 sequences, roughly 15% of them singletons. Specimen: PBMCs from the stem cell graft donor, collected from the stem cell graft. The source is a human donor who donated a stem cell graft to a child with acute myeloid leukemia. The rearrangement links TRBV5-1 to TRBJ2-1; a weak D match, TRBD1 (5 bases). This chain's CDR3 is CASSSTVYNEQFI. CDR3 sequence (DNA): TGCGCCAGCAGCTCGACAGTGTACAATGAGCAGTTCATC.